What follows are 11 T cell receptor beta chains derived from one specimen sequenced in a study of T cells after yellow fever vaccination. MiXCR was run by TCRdb on the 5' RACE reads, yielding one entry per CDR3 protein. Here the sample spans 150,000 to 200,000 distinct CDR3 sequences, roughly a tenth being singletons. The sequenced sample was CD8+ T cells sorted from PBMCs, obtained 45 days after the yellow fever booster vaccination. The source is a man between 18 and 29 years old who received the YFV17D yellow fever vaccine.

This clonotype was detected only a few times. The J gene is TRBJ2-7, the V gene TRBV7-2; a weak D match, TRBD1 (5 bases). The CDR3 runs to 14 residues. Germline V gene lookup returns CDR1 SGHTA and CDR2 FQGNSA. The V gene lost 4 bases and the J gene lost 3 bases, with 13 bases spanning the gap. The CDR3 loop reads CASSSTGTVYEQYF. Written as DNA, the CDR3 is TGTGCCAGCAGCTCAACAGGAACTGTCTACGAGCAGTACTTC.

The V gene is TRBV4-2, the J gene TRBJ2-7, with 8 bases lining up with TRBD1. This CDR3 comprises 16 residues. CDR1 is LGHNA, CDR2 YNFKEQ, per germline. Trimming at V came to 4 bases and at J to 6 bases, leaving 14 bases not matched to a gene. Written as DNA, the CDR3 is TGTGCCAGCAGCCTGATATCCACGCAGGGGGCGGTCGAGCAGTACTTC. Its protein product is CASSLISTQGAVEQYF.

The CDR3 reads CASSYGPSGNTIYF. CDR3 nucleotides: TGTGCCAGCAGTTACGGTCCCTCTGGAAACACCATATATTTT. V is TRBV6-5 and J is TRBJ1-3; D not certain. V lost 2 bases, J lost 0 bases, and 5 bases lay in between. CDR1 and CDR2 (germline): MNHEY, SVGAGI. The CDR3 spans 14 residues.

The chain employs TRBV27 and TRBJ1-5, with 7 bases identical to TRBD1. Germline values: CDR1 MNHEY, CDR2 SMNVEV (reference sequence). The CDR3 contains 14 residues. V lost 3 bases, J lost 2 bases, and 1 base stayed unmatched. Here the CDR3 reads CASSFTGGNQPQHF. The CDR3 nucleotides read TGTGCCAGCAGTTTTACAGGGGGCAATCAGCCCCAGCATTTT.

V gene TRBV15 combines with J gene TRBJ1-5; TRBD1 matches at 9 bases. J lost 6 bases, V lost 3 bases, and 6 bases had no gene match. The CDR3 has 15 residues. From germline, CDR1 is LNHNV and CDR2 YYDKDF (reference sequence). CDR3 bases: TGTGCCACCAGCAGCCCGGGACAGGGTGCTCAGCCCCAGCATTTT. It codes for CATSSPGQGAQPQHF. Full variable domain (remainder filled in from reference TRBV15 and TRBJ1-5): DAMVIQNPRYQVTQFGKPVTLSCSQTLNHNVMYWYQQKSSQAPKLLFHYYDKDFNNEADTPDNFQSRRPNTSFCFLDIRSPGLGDTAMYLCATSSPGQGAQPQHFGDGTRLSIL.

The V and J genes are TRBV27 and TRBJ1-2; 9 bases align to TRBD1. Germline V gives CDR1 MNHEY, CDR2 SMNVEV (reference sequence). The V and J ends lost 5 bases and 8 bases, in that order; junction bases with no gene match: 12. The CDR3 is made up of 15 amino acids. The CDR3 sequence: CASSPYPDRGQGYTF. The CDR3, as DNA: TGTGCCAGCAGTCCTTACCCGGACAGGGGTCAAGGCTACACCTTC.

In this sample, this clonotype turned up a few times. This chain links TRBV6-6 with TRBJ1-2, with D possibly matching TRBD1 (5 bases). There are 13 residues in the CDR3. The germline gives CDR1 MNHNY, CDR2 SVGAGI (reference sequence). Trimming stripped 6 bases from V and 7 bases from J, with 15 bases between. The CDR3 is CASSLGPAGGYTF. The CDR3 bases are TGTGCCAGCAGCCTGGGACCGGCGGGTGGCTACACCTTC.

The chain carries TRBV6-4 and TRBJ2-1; 10 bases line up with TRBD2. CDR1 and CDR2 from the germline V gene are MRHNA and SNTAGT. J gave up 7 bases and V 3 bases, and 9 bases lay outside the gene matches. This CDR3 has 16 amino acids. CDR3 residues: CASSEEAGGSNNEQFF. The CDR3 DNA follows: TGTGCCAGCAGTGAAGAAGCGGGGGGGTCGAATAATGAGCAGTTCTTC.

V usage is TRBV7-9 and J usage is TRBJ2-1; D is unclear. The CDR3 sequence is 12 residues long. Germline V lookup: CDR1 SEHNR, CDR2 FQNEAQ (reference sequence). V lost 1 base, J lost 8 bases, and 6 bases lay in between. The CDR3 loop reads CASSLEVYEQFF. The CDR3, as DNA: TGTGCCAGCAGCTTAGAGGTGTATGAGCAGTTCTTC.

This chain links TRBV12-3 or TRBV12-4 with TRBJ2-7; D is unresolved. The CDR3 is made up of 12 amino acids. Trimming removed 4 bases at V and 5 bases at J, with 9 bases between. This CDR3 is CASSWAGNEQYF. The CDR3 DNA sequence: TGTGCCAGCAGTTGGGCCGGTAACGAGCAGTACTTC.

This clonotype showed up just a few times. This rearrangement joins TRBV6-2 or TRBV6-3 to TRBJ1-5, with 9 nucleotides matching TRBD1. The germline V gene encodes CDR1 MNHEY and CDR2 SVGEGT. V shed 6 bases and J 2 bases; nucleotides not matched to a gene: 5. The CDR3 extends over 15 amino acids. The CDR3 sequence is CASRLQGAGNQPQHF. The CDR3 nucleotides are TGTGCCAGCAGACTACAGGGGGCAGGCAATCAGCCCCAGCATTTT.